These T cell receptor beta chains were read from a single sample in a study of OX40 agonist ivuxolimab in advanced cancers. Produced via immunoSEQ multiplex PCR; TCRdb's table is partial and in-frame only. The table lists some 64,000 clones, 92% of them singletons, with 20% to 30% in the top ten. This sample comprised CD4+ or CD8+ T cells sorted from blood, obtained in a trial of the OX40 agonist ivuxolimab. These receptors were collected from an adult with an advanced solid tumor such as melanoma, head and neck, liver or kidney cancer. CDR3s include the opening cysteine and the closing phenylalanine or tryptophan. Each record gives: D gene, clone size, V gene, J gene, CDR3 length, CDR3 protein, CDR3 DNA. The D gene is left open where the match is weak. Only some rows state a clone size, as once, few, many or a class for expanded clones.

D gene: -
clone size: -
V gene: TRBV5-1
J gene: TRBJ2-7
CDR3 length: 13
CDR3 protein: CASSPDTNYEQYF
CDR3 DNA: TGCGCCAGTTCCCCCGACACCAACTACGAGCAGTACTTC

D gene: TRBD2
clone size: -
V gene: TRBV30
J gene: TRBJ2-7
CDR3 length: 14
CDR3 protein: CAWTPGLGWYEQYF
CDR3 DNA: TGTGCCTGGACTCCGGGACTAGGATGGTACGAGCAGTACTTC

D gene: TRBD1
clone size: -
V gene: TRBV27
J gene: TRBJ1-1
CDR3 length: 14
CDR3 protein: CASSPRGVNTEAFF
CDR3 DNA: TGTGCCAGCAGTCCCAGGGGGGTGAACACTGAAGCTTTCTTT

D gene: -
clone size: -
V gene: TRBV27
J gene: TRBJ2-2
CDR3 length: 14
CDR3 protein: CASSRGVNTGELFF
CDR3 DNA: TGTGCCAGCAGTAGAGGGGTGAACACCGGGGAGCTGTTTTTT

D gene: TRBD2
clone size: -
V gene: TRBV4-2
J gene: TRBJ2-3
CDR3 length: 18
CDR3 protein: CASSRTVWASGSTDTQYF
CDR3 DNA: TGTGCCAGCAGCCGGACGGTTTGGGCTAGCGGGAGCACAGATACGCAGTATTTT

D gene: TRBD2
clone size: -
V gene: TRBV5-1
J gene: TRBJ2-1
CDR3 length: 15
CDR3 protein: CASSSGTSEENEQFF
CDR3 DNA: TGCGCCAGCAGCTCCGGGACTAGCGAAGAGAATGAGCAGTTCTTC

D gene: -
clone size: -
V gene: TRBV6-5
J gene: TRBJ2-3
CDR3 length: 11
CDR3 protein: CASSHGDTQYF
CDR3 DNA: TGTGCCAGCAGCCACGGGGATACGCAGTATTTT

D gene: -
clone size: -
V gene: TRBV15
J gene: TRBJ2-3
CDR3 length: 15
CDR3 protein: CATSRDGQERDTQYF
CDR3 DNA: TGTGCCACCAGCAGAGATGGTCAAGAAAGGGATACGCAGTATTTT

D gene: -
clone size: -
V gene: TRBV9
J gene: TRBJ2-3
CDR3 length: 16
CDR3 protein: CASSAPGHMNTDTQYF
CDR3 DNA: TGTGCCAGCAGCGCACCGGGACATATGAACACAGATACGCAGTATTTT

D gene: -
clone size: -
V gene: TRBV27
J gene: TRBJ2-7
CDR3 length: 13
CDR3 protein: CASTRMGGLEQYF
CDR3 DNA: TGTGCCAGCACCCGCATGGGCGGACTCGAGCAGTACTTC

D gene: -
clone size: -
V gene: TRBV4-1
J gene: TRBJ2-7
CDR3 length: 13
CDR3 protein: CASSQVKNYEQYF
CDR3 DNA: TGCGCCAGCAGCCAAGTTAAGAATTACGAGCAGTACTTC

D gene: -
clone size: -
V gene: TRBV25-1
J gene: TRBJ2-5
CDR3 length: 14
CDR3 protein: CASRLQGILETQYF
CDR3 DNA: TGTGCCAGCAGATTACAGGGAATTTTGGAGACCCAGTACTTC

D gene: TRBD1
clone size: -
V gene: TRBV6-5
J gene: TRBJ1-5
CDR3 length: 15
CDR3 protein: CASSRTGYSNQPQHF
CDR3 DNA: TGTGCCAGCAGCAGGACAGGGTATAGCAATCAGCCCCAGCATTTT

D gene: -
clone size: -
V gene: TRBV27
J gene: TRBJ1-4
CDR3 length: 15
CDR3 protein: CASSLGGSGPEKLFF
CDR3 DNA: TGTGCCAGCAGTTTAGGGGGCTCGGGCCCTGAAAAACTGTTTTTT

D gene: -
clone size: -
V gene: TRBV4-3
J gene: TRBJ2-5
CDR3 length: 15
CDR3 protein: CASSPLPGNQETQYF
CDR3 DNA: TGCGCCAGCAGCCCTCTCCCGGGCAACCAAGAGACCCAGTACTTC

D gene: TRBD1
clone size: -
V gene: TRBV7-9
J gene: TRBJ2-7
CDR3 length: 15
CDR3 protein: CASSPKTGGYYEQYF
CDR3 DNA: TGTGCCAGCAGCCCCAAGACAGGGGGCTACTACGAGCAGTACTTC

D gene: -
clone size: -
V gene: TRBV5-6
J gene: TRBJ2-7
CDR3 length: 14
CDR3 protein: CASTLQVSSYEQYF
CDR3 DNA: TGTGCCAGCACCCTACAGGTGAGCTCCTACGAGCAGTACTTC

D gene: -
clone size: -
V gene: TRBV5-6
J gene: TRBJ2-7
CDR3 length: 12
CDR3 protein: CASSSGSREQYF
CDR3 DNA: TGTGCCAGCAGCTCCGGGAGTAGGGAGCAGTACTTC

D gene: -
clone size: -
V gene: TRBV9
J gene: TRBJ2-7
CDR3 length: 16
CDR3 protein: CASSVAGLANSYEQYF
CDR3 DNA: TGTGCCAGCAGCGTAGCGGGGCTAGCGAACTCCTACGAGCAGTACTTC

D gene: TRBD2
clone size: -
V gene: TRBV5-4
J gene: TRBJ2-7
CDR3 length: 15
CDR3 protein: CASSFSSSGPYEQYF
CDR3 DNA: TGTGCCAGCAGCTTCTCGTCTAGCGGACCCTACGAGCAGTACTTC

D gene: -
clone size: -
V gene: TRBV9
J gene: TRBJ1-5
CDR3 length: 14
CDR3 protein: CASSVPARGQPQHF
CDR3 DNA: TGTGCCAGCAGCGTTCCGGCGCGGGGTCAGCCCCAGCATTTT

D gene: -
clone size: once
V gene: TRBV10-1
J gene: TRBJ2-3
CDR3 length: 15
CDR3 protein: CAWAASASSTDTQYF
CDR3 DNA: TGCGCCTGGGCAGCGTCCGCCTCTAGCACAGATACGCAGTATTTT

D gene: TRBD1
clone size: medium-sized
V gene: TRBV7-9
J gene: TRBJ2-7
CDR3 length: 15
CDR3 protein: CASSSGTGEVYEQYF
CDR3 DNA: TGTGCCAGCAGCAGTGGGACAGGGGAAGTCTACGAGCAGTACTTC

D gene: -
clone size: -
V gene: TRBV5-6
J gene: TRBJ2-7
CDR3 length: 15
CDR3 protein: CASSSGLGGSYEQYF
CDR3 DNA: TGTGCCAGCAGCTCGGGTTTGGGGGGCTCCTACGAGCAGTACTTC

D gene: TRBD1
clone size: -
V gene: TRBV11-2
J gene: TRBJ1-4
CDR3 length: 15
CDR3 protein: CASSSWTGSNEKLFF
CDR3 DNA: TGTGCCAGCAGCTCGTGGACAGGGTCGAATGAAAAACTGTTTTTT

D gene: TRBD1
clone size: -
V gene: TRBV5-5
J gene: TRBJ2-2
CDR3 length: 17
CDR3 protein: CASSLYRGTGVTGELFF
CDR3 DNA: TGTGCCAGCAGCTTGTATCGGGGGACAGGGGTCACCGGGGAGCTGTTTTTT

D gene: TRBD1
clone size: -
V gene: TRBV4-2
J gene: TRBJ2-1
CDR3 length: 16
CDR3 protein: CASSQEGTGVYNEQFF
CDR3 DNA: TGTGCCAGCAGCCAAGAGGGGACAGGGGTGTACAATGAGCAGTTCTTC

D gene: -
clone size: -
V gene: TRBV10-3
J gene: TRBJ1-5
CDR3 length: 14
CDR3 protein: CAISDGFSNQPQHF
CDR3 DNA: TGTGCCATCAGTGACGGCTTCTCCAATCAGCCCCAGCATTTT

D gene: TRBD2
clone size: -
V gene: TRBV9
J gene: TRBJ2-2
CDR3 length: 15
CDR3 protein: CASSVGGLDTGELFF
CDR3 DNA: TGTGCCAGCAGCGTAGGAGGACTAGACACCGGGGAGCTGTTTTTT

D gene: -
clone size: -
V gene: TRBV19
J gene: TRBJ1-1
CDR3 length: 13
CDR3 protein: CASSLTGNTEAFF
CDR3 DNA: TGTGCCAGTAGTTTGACAGGGAACACTGAAGCTTTCTTT

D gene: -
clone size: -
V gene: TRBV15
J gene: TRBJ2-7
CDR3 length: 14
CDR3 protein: CATSRSGVPYEQYF
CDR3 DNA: TGTGCCACCAGCAGATCAGGTGTACCCTACGAGCAGTACTTC

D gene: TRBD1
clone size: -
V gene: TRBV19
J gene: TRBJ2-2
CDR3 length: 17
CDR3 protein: CASSTWRQGANTGELFF
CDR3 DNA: TGTGCCAGTAGTACCTGGAGACAGGGGGCTAACACCGGGGAGCTGTTTTTT

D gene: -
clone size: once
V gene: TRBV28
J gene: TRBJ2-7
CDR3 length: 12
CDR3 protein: CASSADSYEQYF
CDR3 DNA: TGTGCCAGCAGCGCCGACTCCTACGAGCAGTACTTC